This T cell receptor (beta chain) was observed in a study of T cells expressing NK-cell markers. Study details: Beta-chain profiling covered CD3+CD56+NKG2C+, CD3+CD56+NKG2C- and CD3+CD56-NKG2C+ sorted subsets. The study, taken as a whole, reports: The HCMV specificity of the expanded NKG2C+ T cell clones stayed unresolved.

Synthesis of TCR beta cDNA relied on 5'RACE template switching carrying UMIs. For each CDR3 protein, TCRdb gives one entry from its re-call of the 5' RACE reads, without DNA. This sample's clone table lists approximately 380,000 distinct CDR3 sequences. With respect to this clonotype: Its antigen is undetermined.

The germline V gene has CDR1 DFQATT and CDR2 SNEGSKA (reference sequence). The CDR3 has 15 residues. The sequence came from a man aged 18-75 years in good health. The chain recombines TRBV20-1 with TRBJ2-2; the TRBD1 assignment by TCRdb is unverifiable without DNA. Sequenced: blood T cells: a sorted CD56 or NKG2C T cell subset, CD4+ or CD8+ T cells, or bulk PBMC T cells (not recorded which). CDR3: CSARVRGRVQGELFF.